The source of this T cell receptor beta chain is a study of cytomegalovirus exposure and HLA in healthy donors. General observations from the study: A list of 150 or so TCR beta chains associated with cytomegalovirus was given. Most TCR sequences were uncommon, yet certain public TCRs appeared in many donors.

Notes on this clone: Its antigen is not known.

The J segment lost 4 bases and the V segment lost 7 bases, leaving 3 bases of the junction unmatched. The CDR3 sequence is 12 residues long. Looked up from germline, CDR1 is SQVTM and CDR2 is ANQGSEA. Some clones are missing from TCRdb's copy, which holds only in-frame ones; the method was immunoSEQ multiplex PCR. The sample has 250,000 to 400,000 clones; around 90% are singletons. The donors belonged to the roughly 110-subject validation cohort, separate from the roughly 670-subject first cohort. The receptor's source is a woman aged 25 to 45 in good health and CMV-seropositive. This rearrangement joins TRBV29-1 to TRBJ2-5; 10 nucleotides match TRBD1. Sequences were obtained from PBMCs. The CDR3, as DNA: TGCAGCGGTCGGGACAGGGGAGAGACCCAGTACTTC. Its protein product is CSGRDRGETQYF.